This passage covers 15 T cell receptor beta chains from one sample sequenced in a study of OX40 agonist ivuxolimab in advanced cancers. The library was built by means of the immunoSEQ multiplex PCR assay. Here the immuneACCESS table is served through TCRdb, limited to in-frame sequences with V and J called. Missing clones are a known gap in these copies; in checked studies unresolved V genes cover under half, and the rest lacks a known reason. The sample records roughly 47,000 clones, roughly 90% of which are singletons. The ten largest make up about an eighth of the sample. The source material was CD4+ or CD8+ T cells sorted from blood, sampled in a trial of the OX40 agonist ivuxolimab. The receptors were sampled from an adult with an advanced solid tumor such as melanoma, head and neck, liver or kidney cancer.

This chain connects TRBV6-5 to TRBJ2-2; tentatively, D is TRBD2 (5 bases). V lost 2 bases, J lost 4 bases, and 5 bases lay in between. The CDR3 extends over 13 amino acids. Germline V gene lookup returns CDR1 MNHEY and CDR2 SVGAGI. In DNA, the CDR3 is TGTGCCAGCAGTTACGGAGGCACCGGGGAGCTGTTTTTT. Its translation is CASSYGGTGELFF.

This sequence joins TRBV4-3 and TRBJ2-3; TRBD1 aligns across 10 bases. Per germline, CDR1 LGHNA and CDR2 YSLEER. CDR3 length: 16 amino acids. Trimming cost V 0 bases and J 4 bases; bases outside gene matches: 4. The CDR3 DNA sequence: TGCGCCAGCAGCCAAGATAGGGACAGGGGCTCAGATACGCAGTATTTT. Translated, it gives CASSQDRDRGSDTQYF.

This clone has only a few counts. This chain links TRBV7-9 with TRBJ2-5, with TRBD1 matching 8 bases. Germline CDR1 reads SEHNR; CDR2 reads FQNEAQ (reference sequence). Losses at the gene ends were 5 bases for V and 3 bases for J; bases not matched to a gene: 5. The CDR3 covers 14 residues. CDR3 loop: CASSPGQGEETQYF. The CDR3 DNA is TGTGCCAGCAGCCCAGGACAGGGAGAAGAGACCCAGTACTTC. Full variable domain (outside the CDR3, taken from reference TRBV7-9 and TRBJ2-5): DTGVSQNPRHKITKRGQNVTFRCDPISEHNRLYWYRQTLGQGPEFLTYFQNEAQLEKSRLLSDRFSAERPKGSFSTLEIQRTEQGDSAMYLCASSPGQGEETQYFGPGTRLLVL.

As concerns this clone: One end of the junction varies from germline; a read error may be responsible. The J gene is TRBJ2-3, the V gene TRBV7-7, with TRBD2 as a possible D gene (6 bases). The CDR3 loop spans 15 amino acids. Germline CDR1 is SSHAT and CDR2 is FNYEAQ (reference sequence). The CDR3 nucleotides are TGTGCTAGCAGCTTAGCGATGGGACTCGGGGATACGCAGTATTTT. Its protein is CASSLAMGLGDTQYF.

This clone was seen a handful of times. CDR3 region: CASSITPSYNEQFF. DNA for the CDR3: TGTGCCAGTAGTATAACACCTTCCTACAATGAGCAGTTCTTC. V and J are TRBV19 and TRBJ2-1; D unresolved. Germline V lookup: CDR1 LNHDA, CDR2 SQIVND (reference sequence). V shed 2 bases and J shed 1 base, with 6 bases lying between them. The CDR3 has 14 residues.

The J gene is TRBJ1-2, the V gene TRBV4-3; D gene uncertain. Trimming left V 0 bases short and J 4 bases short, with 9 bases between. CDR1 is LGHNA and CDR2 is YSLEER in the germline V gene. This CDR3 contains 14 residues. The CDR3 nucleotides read TGCGCCAGCAGCCAAGATTCAGGTTCCTATGGCTACACCTTC. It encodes CASSQDSGSYGYTF.

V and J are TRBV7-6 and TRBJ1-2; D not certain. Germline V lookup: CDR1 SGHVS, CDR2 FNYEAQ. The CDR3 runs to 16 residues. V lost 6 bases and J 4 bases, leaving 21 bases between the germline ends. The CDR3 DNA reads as TGTGCCAGCAGTATACGGCCCCCGGGTCGCTTCTATGGCTACACCTTC. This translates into CASSIRPPGRFYGYTF.

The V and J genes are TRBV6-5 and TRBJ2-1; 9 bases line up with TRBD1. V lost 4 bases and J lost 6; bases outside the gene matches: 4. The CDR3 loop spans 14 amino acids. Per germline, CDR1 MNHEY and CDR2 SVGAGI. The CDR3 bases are TGTGCCAGCAGTTGGGACAGGGAGACCAATGAGCAGTTCTTC. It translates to CASSWDRETNEQFF.

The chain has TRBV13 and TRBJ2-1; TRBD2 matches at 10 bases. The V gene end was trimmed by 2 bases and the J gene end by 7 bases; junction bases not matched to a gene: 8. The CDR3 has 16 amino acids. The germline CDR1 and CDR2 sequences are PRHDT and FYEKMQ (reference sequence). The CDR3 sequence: CASSLPSGGKWNEQFF. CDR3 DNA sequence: TGTGCCAGCAGCTTACCTAGCGGGGGTAAGTGGAATGAGCAGTTCTTC.

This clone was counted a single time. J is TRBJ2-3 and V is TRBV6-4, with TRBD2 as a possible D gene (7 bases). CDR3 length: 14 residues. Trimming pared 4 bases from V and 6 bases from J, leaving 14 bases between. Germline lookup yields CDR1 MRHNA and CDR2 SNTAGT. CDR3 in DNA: TGTGCCAGCAGTGTTCGGGGGGCGGAGGATACGCAGTATTTT. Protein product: CASSVRGAEDTQYF.

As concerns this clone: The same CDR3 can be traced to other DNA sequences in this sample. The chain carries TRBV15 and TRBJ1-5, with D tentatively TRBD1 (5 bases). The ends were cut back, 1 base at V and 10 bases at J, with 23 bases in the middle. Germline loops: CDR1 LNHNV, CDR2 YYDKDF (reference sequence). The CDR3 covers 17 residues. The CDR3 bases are TGTGCCACCAGCAGAGGTGGCCGTCCGGGGGGGAGAGAACCCCAGCATTTT. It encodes CATSRGGRPGGREPQHF.

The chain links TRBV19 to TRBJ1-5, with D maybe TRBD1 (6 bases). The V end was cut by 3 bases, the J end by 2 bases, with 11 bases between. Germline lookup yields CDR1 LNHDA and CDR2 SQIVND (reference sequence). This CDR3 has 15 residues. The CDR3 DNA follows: TGTGCCAGTAGTATGGGGGCAGGGGGCAATCAGCCCCAGCATTTT. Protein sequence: CASSMGAGGNQPQHF.

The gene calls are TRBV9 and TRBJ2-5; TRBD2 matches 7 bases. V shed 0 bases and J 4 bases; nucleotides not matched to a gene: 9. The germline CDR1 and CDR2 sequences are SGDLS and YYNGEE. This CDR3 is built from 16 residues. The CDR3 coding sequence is TGTGCCAGCAGCGTAGGGGGTTTAGGGGAGGGAGAGACCCAGTACTTC. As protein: CASSVGGLGEGETQYF.

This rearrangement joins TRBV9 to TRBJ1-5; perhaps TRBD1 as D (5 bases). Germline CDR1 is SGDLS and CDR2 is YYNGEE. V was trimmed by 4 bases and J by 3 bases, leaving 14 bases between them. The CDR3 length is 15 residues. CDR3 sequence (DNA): TGTGCCAGCAGCCCCTATCAGGGATCCAATCAGCCCCAGCATTTT. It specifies CASSPYQGSNQPQHF. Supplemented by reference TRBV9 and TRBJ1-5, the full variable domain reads DSGVTQTPKHLITATGQRVTLRCSPRSGDLSVYWYQQSLDQGLQFLIQYYNGEERAKGNILERFSAQQFPDLHSELNLSSLELGDSALYFCASSPYQGSNQPQHFGDGTRLSIL.

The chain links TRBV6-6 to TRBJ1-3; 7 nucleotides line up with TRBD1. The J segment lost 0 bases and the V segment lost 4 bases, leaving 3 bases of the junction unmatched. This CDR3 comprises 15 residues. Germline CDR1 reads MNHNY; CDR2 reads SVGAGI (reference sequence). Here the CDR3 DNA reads TGTGCCAGCAGTTTCTGGACAGGCTCTGGAAACACCATATATTTT. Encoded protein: CASSFWTGSGNTIYF.